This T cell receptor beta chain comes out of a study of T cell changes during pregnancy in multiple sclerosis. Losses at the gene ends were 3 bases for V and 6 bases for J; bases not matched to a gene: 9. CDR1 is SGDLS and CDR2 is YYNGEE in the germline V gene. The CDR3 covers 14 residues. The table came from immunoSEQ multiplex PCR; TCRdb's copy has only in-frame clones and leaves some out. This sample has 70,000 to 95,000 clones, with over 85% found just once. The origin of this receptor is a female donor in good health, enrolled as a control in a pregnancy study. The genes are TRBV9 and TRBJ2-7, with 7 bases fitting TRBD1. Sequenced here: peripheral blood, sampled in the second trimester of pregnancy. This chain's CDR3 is CASSGTGYPGEQYF. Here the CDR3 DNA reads TGTGCCAGCAGCGGGACAGGTTACCCGGGCGAGCAGTACTTC.